This T cell receptor beta chain was recorded in a study of blood T cell repertoires in COVID-19. Study-level information: Sites in the United States, Italy and Spain provided acute and convalescent COVID-19 samples. From T cells, B-cell-depleted T cells, or PBMCs came the material, which was cDNA or gDNA.

In the original analysis: Nucleated cell number was recorded as an estimate derived from reference gene primer amplification. Measured with immunoSEQ multiplex PCR; TCRdb has only the in-frame clones, and not every one. V and J calls and clone size follow that table, whereas D and trimming were derived from the DNA. The table records a few hundred thousand clones, approximately 89% of them present only once. While infection was still active, Seattle patients were enrolled and then followed longitudinally. This CDR3 spans 15 amino acids. Germline-derived CDR1 and CDR2 are SNHLY and FYNNEI. V dropped 2 bases and J dropped 0 bases, with 9 bases sitting between them. This clone has a single count.

This sequence was found in a woman aged 30 to 39 with COVID-19, enrolled during active disease. Sequenced material: peripheral blood. The J gene is TRBJ2-3, the V gene TRBV2; no clear D gene. The CDR3 reads CASSEPQLSTDTQYF. In nucleotides, the CDR3 is TGTGCCAGCAGTGAACCACAGCTAAGCACAGATACGCAGTATTTT.